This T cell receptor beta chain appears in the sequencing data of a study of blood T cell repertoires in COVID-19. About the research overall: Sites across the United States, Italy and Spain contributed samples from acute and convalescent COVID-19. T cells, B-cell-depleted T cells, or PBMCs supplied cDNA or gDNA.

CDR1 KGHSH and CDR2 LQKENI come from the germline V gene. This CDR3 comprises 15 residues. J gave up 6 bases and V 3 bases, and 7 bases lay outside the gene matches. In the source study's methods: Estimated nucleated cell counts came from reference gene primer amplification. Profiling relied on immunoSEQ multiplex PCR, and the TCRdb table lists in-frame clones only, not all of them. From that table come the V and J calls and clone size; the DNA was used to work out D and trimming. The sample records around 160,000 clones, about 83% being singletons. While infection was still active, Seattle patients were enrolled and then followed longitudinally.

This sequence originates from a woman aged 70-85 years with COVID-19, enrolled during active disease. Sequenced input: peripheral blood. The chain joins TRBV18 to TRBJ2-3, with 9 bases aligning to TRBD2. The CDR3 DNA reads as TGTGCCAGCTCACCCGGCGGGGGGGCATGGGATACGCAGTATTTT. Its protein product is CASSPGGGAWDTQYF.